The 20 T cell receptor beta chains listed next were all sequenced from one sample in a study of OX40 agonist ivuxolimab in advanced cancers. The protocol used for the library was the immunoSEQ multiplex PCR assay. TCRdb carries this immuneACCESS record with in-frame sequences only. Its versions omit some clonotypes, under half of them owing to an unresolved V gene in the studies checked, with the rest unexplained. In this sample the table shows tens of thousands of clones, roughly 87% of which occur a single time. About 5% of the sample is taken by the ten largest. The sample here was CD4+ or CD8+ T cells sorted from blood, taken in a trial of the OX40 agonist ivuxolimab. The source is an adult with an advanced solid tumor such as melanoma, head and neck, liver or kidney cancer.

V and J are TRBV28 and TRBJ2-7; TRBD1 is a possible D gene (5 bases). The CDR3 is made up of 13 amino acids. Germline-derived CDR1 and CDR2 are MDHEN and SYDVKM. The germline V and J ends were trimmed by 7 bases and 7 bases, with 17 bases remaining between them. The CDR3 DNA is TGTGCCAGCAACGGCAGGGTGATGGTAGAGCAGTACTTC. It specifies CASNGRVMVEQYF. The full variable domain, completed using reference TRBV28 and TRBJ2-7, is DVKVTQSSRYLVKRTGEKVFLECVQDMDHENMFWYRQDPGLGLRLIYFSYDVKMKEKGDIPEGYSVSREKKERFSLILESASTNQTSMYLCASNGRVMVEQYFGPGTRLTVT.

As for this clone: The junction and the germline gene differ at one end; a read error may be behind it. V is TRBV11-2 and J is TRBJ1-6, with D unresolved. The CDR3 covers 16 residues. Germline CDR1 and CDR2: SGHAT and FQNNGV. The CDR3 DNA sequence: TGTGCCAGCAGCGTAGATTGGGCTGGCACTAATTCACCCCTCCACTTT. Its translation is CASSVDWAGTNSPLHF.

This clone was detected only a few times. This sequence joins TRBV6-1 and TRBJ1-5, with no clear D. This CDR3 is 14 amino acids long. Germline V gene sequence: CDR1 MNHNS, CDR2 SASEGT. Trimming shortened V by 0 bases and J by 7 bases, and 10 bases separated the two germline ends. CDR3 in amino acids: CASSEASGKQPQHF. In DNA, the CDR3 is TGTGCCAGCAGTGAAGCAAGTGGGAAACAGCCCCAGCATTTT.

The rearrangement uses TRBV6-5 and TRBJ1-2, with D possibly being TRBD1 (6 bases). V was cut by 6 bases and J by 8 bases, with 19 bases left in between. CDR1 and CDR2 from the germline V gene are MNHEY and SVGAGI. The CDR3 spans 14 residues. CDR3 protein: CASRTNRDLRGYTF. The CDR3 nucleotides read TGTGCCAGCAGGACAAACAGGGACCTGCGAGGCTACACCTTC.

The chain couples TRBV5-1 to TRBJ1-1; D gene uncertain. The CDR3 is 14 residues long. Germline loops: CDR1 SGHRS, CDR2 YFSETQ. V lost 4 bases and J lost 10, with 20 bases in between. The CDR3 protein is CASSETGGDAIAFF. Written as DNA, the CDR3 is TGCGCCAGCAGCGAAACGGGTGGGGATGCTATAGCTTTCTTT.

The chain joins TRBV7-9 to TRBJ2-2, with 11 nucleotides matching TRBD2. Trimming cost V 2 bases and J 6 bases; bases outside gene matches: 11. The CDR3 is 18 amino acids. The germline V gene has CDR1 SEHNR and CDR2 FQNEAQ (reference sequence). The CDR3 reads CASSLPQRLAGLSGELFF. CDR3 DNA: TGTGCCAGCAGCTTACCCCAACGACTAGCGGGGTTGTCCGGGGAGCTGTTTTTT. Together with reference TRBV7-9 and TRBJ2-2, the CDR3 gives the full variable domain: DTGVSQNPRHKITKRGQNVTFRCDPISEHNRLYWYRQTLGQGPEFLTYFQNEAQLEKSRLLSDRFSAERPKGSFSTLEIQRTEQGDSAMYLCASSLPQRLAGLSGELFFGEGSRLTVL.

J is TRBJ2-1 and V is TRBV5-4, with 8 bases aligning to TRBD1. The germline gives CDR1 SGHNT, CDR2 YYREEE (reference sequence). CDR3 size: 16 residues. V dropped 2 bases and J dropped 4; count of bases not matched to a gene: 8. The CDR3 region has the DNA TGTGCCAGCAGCTTTGCCGGACAGGGAAAATACAATGAGCAGTTCTTC. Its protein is CASSFAGQGKYNEQFF. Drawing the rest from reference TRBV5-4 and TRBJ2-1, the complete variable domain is ETGVTQSPTHLIKTRGQQVTLRCSSQSGHNTVSWYQQALGQGPQFIFQYYREEENGRGNFPPRFSGLQFPNYSSELNVNALELDDSALYLCASSFAGQGKYNEQFFGPGTRLTVL.

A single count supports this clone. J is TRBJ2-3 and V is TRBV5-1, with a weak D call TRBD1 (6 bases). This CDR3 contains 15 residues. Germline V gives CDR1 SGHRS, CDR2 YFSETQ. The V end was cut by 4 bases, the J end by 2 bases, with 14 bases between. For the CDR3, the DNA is TGCGCCAGCAGCCCACAGGGCCTCCCCACAGATACGCAGTATTTT. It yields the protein CASSPQGLPTDTQYF.

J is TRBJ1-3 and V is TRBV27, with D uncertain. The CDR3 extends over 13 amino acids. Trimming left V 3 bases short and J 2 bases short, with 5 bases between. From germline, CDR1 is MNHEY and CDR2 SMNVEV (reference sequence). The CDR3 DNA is TGTGCCAGCAGTTTGAGACCTGGAAACACCATATATTTT. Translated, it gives CASSLRPGNTIYF.

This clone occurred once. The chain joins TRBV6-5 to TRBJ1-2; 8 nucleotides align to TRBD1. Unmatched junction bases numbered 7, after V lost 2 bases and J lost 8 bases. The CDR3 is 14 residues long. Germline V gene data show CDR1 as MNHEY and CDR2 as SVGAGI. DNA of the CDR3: TGTGCCAGCAGTTACACAGGGGGAATGCGGGGCTACACCTTC. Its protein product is CASSYTGGMRGYTF.

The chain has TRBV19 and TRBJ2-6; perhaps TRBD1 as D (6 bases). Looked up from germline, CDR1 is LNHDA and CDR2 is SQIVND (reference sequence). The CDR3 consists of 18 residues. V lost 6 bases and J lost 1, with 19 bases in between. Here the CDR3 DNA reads TGTGCCAGTAGACTAATGGGCGCTCAGGGGTCTGGGGCCAACGTCCTGACTTTC. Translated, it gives CASRLMGAQGSGANVLTF.

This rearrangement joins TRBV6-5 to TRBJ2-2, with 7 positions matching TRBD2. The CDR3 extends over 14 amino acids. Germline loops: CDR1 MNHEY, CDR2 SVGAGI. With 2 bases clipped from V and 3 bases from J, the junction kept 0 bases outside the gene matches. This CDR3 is CASSYAGDTGELFF. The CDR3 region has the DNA TGTGCCAGCAGTTACGCGGGGGACACCGGGGAGCTGTTTTTT.

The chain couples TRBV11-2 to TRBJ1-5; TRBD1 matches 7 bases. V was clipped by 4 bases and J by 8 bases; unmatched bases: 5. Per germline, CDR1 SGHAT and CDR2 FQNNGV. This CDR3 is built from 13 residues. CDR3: CASSSQGTEPQHF. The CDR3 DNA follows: TGTGCCAGCAGCTCCCAAGGGACAGAGCCCCAGCATTTT.

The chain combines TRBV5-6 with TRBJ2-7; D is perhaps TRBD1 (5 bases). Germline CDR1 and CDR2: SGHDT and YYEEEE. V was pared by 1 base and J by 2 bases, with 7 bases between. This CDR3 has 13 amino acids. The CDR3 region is CASSLPGTYEQYF. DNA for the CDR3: TGTGCCAGCAGCTTGCCAGGGACCTACGAGCAGTACTTC.

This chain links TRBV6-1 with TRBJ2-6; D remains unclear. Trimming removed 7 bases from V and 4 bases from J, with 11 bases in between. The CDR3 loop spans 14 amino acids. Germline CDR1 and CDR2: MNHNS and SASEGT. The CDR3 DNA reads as TGTGCCAGCATGGTATCTGGAGGGGCCAACGTCCTGACTTTC. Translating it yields CASMVSGGANVLTF.

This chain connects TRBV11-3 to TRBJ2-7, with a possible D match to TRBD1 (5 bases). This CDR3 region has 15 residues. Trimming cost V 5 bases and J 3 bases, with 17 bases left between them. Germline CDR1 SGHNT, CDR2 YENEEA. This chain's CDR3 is CASSPLGAQGYEQYF. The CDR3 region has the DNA TGTGCCAGCAGCCCACTCGGTGCCCAGGGCTACGAGCAGTACTTC.

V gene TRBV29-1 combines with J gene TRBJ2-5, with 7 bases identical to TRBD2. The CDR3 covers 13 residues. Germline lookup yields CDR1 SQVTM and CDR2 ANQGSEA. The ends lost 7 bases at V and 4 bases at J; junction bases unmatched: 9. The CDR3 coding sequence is TGCAGCGCCACGGGCCCGGGAGGAGAGACCCAGTACTTC. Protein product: CSATGPGGETQYF.

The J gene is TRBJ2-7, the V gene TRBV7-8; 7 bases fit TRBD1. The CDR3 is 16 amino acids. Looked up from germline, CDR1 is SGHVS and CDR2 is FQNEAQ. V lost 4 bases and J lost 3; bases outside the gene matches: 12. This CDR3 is CASSSKLDRLDYEQYF. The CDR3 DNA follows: TGTGCCAGCAGCTCGAAGCTGGACAGGCTTGACTACGAGCAGTACTTC. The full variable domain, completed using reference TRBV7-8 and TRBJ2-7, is GAGVSQSPRYKVAKRGQDVALRCDPISGHVSLFWYQQALGQGPEFLTYFQNEAQLDKSGLPSDRFFAERPEGSVSTLKIQRTQQEDSAVYLCASSSKLDRLDYEQYFGPGTRLTVT.

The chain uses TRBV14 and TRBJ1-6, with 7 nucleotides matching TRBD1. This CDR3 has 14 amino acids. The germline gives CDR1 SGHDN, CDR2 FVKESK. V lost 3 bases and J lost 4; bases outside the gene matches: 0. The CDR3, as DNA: TGTGCCAGCAGCCAGGGACAGTATAATTCACCCCTCCACTTT. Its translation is CASSQGQYNSPLHF.

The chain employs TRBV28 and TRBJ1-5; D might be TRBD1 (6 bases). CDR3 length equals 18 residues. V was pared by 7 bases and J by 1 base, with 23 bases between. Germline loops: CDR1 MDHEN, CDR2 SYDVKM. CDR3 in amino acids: CASTLLRQGSLSNQPQHF. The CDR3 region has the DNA TGTGCCAGCACCCTCCTTCGGCAGGGGTCTTTAAGCAATCAGCCCCAGCATTTT.